This TCR beta chain was found in a study of patients and donors after allogeneic stem cell transplantation. A single record per CDR3 protein comes from TCRdb applying MiXCR to the RT-PCR reads. The table shows hundreds of thousands of distinct CDR3 sequences, with about a sixth occurring only once. Trimming took off 5 bases at V and 4 bases at J, with 18 bases between the two ends. The germline CDR1 and CDR2 sequences are MNHEY and SVGEGT. CDR3 length equals 16 residues. This clonotype originated in a human donor who was either an allogeneic HSCT recipient or a stem cell or donor lymphocyte infusion donor (not recorded which). It is not recorded whose cells these are; they may come from a transplant donor. The sequencing sample was made of blood, either unsorted or a sorted T cell fraction (not recorded which). This chain links TRBV6-2 or TRBV6-3 with TRBJ2-4; perhaps D is TRBD1 or TRBD2 (5 bases each). CDR3 amino acids: CASSLPTGTLKNIQYF. The CDR3 DNA follows: TGTGCCAGCAGTCTACCGACCGGGACCCTAAAAAACATTCAGTACTTC.